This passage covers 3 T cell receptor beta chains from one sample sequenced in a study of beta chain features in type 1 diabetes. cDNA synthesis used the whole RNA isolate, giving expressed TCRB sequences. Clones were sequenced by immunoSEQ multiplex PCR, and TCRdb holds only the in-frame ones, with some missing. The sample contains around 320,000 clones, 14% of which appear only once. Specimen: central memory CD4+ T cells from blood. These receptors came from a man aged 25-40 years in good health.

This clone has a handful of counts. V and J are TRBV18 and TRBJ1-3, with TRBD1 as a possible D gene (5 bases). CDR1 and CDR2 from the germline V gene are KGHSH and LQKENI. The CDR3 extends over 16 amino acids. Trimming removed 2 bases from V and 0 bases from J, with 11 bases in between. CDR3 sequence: CASSPSKGISGNTIYF. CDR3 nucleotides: TGTGCCAGCTCACCATCAAAGGGGATCTCTGGAAACACCATATATTTT.

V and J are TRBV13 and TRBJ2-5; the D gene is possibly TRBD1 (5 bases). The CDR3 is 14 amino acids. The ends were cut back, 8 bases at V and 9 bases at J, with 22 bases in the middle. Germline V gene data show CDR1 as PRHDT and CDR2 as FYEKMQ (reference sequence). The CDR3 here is CASSTENGRHAQYF. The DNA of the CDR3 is TGTGCCAGCTCGACAGAAAACGGGCGTCACGCCCAGTACTTC.

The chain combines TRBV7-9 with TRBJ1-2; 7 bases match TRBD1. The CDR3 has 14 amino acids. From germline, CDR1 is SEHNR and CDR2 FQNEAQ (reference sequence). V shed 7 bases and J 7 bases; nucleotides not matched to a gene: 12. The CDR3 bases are TGTGCCAGCATTCTGATAACAGGGGCGAGTGGCTACACCTTC. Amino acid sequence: CASILITGASGYTF.